The rows below give T cell receptor beta chains drawn from one sample of a study of T cells in Graves' hyperthyroidism and ophthalmopathy. TCRdb analysed the multiplex PCR reads with MiXCR anew, one entry per CDR3 protein. In the table there are 400,000 to 450,000 distinct CDR3 sequences, around 15% of which are singletons. Sequenced sample: blood. These receptors originate from a man between 18 and 29 years old with Graves' ophthalmopathy. The CDR3 runs from the conserved cysteine through the conserved F or W. The order of the fields is V gene, D gene, J gene, clone size, CDR3 protein, CDR3 DNA. A D gene is named only where the DNA matches it firmly. The size of a clone is reported for some rows only, either as once, few or many, or as a class for expanded clones.

v_call: TRBV27; d_call: TRBD1; j_call: TRBJ2-7; clone_size: .; cdr3_aa: CASSLPTGGEQYF; cdr3_nt: TGTGCCAGCAGTCTACCGACAGGGGGCGAGCAGTACTTC
v_call: TRBV2; d_call: .; j_call: TRBJ2-3; clone_size: many; cdr3_aa: CADQLHHTSTDTQYF; cdr3_nt: TGTGCCGACCAGCTACACCATACTAGCACAGATACGCAGTATTTT
v_call: TRBV6-1; d_call: TRBD2; j_call: TRBJ2-1; clone_size: .; cdr3_aa: CASSLWTSGNNNEQFF; cdr3_nt: TGTGCCAGCAGCCTCTGGACTAGCGGGAATAACAATGAGCAGTTCTTC
v_call: TRBV20-1; d_call: .; j_call: TRBJ1-6; clone_size: many; cdr3_aa: CSARDPGHSNSPLHF; cdr3_nt: TGCAGTGCTAGAGATCCCGGACACAGTAATTCACCCCTCCACTTT
v_call: TRBV2; d_call: .; j_call: TRBJ2-1; clone_size: many; cdr3_aa: CATQGRGYNEQFF; cdr3_nt: TGTGCCACCCAGGGGCGGGGTTACAATGAGCAGTTCTTC
v_call: TRBV13; d_call: .; j_call: TRBJ1-2; clone_size: .; cdr3_aa: CASSPDRAWTGNYGYTF; cdr3_nt: TGTGCCAGCAGCCCCGACCGGGCCTGGACGGGTAACTATGGCTACACCTTC
v_call: TRBV10-3; d_call: .; j_call: TRBJ1-5; clone_size: many; cdr3_aa: CAISEGGNYQPQHF; cdr3_nt: TGTGCCATCAGTGAGGGGGGGAATTATCAGCCCCAGCATTTT
v_call: TRBV12-3/TRBV12-4; d_call: TRBD2; j_call: TRBJ2-5; clone_size: few; cdr3_aa: CASRQSGSGFEAQYF; cdr3_nt: TGTGCCAGCAGACAGAGCGGGAGTGGATTTGAGGCCCAGTACTTC
v_call: TRBV18; d_call: .; j_call: TRBJ2-1; clone_size: many; cdr3_aa: CASSPPYQGGYNEQFF; cdr3_nt: TGTGCCAGCTCACCACCTTACCAGGGGGGCTACAATGAGCAGTTCTTC
v_call: TRBV12-3/TRBV12-4; d_call: .; j_call: TRBJ1-1; clone_size: few; cdr3_aa: CASSLHGRVTEAFF; cdr3_nt: TGTGCCAGCAGTTTACATGGACGGGTTACTGAAGCTTTCTTT
v_call: TRBV3-1; d_call: TRBD2; j_call: TRBJ2-5; clone_size: .; cdr3_aa: CASSQGKGTSGAYF; cdr3_nt: TGTGCCAGCAGCCAAGGGAAAGGGACTAGCGGCGCGTACTTC
v_call: TRBV5-1; d_call: .; j_call: TRBJ1-1; clone_size: many; cdr3_aa: CASSLGTASNTEAFF; cdr3_nt: TGCGCCAGCAGCTTGGGGACAGCATCGAACACTGAAGCTTTCTTT
v_call: TRBV19; d_call: .; j_call: TRBJ1-6; clone_size: .; cdr3_aa: CASSIAPSGAIGPLHF; cdr3_nt: TGTGCCAGTAGTATAGCGCCCTCCGGGGCCATCGGGCCCCTCCACTTT
v_call: TRBV7-2; d_call: .; j_call: TRBJ2-6; clone_size: .; cdr3_aa: CASSTTRHSGANVLTF; cdr3_nt: TGTGCCAGCAGCACCACCCGACACTCTGGGGCCAACGTCCTGACTTTC
v_call: TRBV6-1; d_call: .; j_call: TRBJ1-1; clone_size: .; cdr3_aa: CASGRAATEAFF; cdr3_nt: TGTGCCAGCGGCAGGGCGGCCACTGAAGCTTTCTTT
v_call: TRBV12-3/TRBV12-4; d_call: TRBD1; j_call: TRBJ1-1; clone_size: many; cdr3_aa: CASSFDRGTEAFF; cdr3_nt: TGTGCCAGCAGTTTCGACAGGGGGACTGAAGCTTTCTTT
v_call: TRBV11-2; d_call: .; j_call: TRBJ1-1; clone_size: .; cdr3_aa: CASSKRRRRQDNTEAFF; cdr3_nt: TGTGCCAGCAGCAAAAGACGTAGGCGACAGGACAACACTGAAGCTTTCTTT
v_call: TRBV4-2; d_call: .; j_call: TRBJ1-1; clone_size: many; cdr3_aa: CASSQEQGNTEAFF; cdr3_nt: TGTGCCAGCAGCCAGGAACAGGGAAACACTGAAGCTTTCTTT
v_call: TRBV20-1; d_call: .; j_call: TRBJ1-5; clone_size: many; cdr3_aa: CSARDGSISNQPQHF; cdr3_nt: TGCAGTGCTAGAGATGGAAGCATTAGCAATCAGCCCCAGCATTTT
v_call: TRBV12-3/TRBV12-4; d_call: .; j_call: TRBJ2-7; clone_size: many; cdr3_aa: CASTPGLWDEQYF; cdr3_nt: TGTGCCAGCACCCCGGGACTCTGGGACGAGCAGTACTTC
v_call: TRBV10-3; d_call: TRBD1; j_call: TRBJ2-7; clone_size: once; cdr3_aa: CAISDGQGDERYF; cdr3_nt: TGTGCCATCAGTGATGGACAGGGAGACGAGCGGTACTTC
v_call: TRBV12-5; d_call: .; j_call: TRBJ2-5; clone_size: many; cdr3_aa: CASGKGIRETQYF; cdr3_nt: TGTGCTAGTGGCAAAGGGATCCGAGAGACCCAGTACTTC